These T cell receptor beta chains were read from a single sample in a study of blood T cell repertoires in COVID-19. Only in-frame clones appear in the TCRdb table, and some are missing; sequencing was by immunoSEQ multiplex PCR. This sample has about 130,000 clones; under 90% occur once, and the top ten carry 9.5% to 15%. The sample taken for sequencing was peripheral blood. The receptors stem from a woman in her sixties or seventies with acute or convalescent COVID-19. Each CDR3 is given with its conserved first and last residue. The D gene is left open where the match is weak. Some rows have no size entry. The others give once, few or many, or a class for an expanded clone.

d_call | j_call | clone_size | v_call | cdr3_aa | cdr3_nt
- | TRBJ1-2 | - | TRBV27 | CASRTSGLGGYTF | TGTGCCAGCAGGACCTCAGGGTTAGGGGGCTACACCTTC
- | TRBJ1-6 | few | TRBV3-1/TRBV3-2 | CASSQAGGNSPLHF | TGTGCCAGCAGCCAAGCCGGGGGTAATTCACCCCTCCACTTT
TRBD1 | TRBJ1-2 | once | TRBV30 | CAWGQGDYGYTF | TGTGCCTGGGGACAGGGTGACTATGGCTACACCTTC
- | TRBJ2-4 | - | TRBV3-1/TRBV3-2 | CASSQGTGIKNIQYF | TGTGCCAGCAGCCAAGGTACGGGAATCAAAAACATTCAGTACTTC
TRBD2 | TRBJ2-3 | - | TRBV4-1 | CASSLSGGALSTDTQYF | TGCGCCAGCAGCCTTAGCGGGGGGGCCCTGAGCACAGATACGCAGTATTTT
TRBD1 | TRBJ1-2 | once | TRBV3-1/TRBV3-2 | CASSQEAGQGLGYTF | TGTGCCAGCAGCCAAGAAGCGGGACAGGGATTGGGCTACACCTTC
TRBD1 | TRBJ1-2 | - | TRBV2 | CASRTGGVGYTF | TGTGCCAGCAGGACAGGGGGCGTTGGCTACACCTTC
TRBD1 | TRBJ1-1 | - | TRBV25-1 | CASSAPDRGDTEAFF | TGTGCCAGCAGTGCCCCCGACAGGGGCGACACTGAAGCTTTCTTT
- | TRBJ1-2 | - | TRBV3-1/TRBV3-2 | CASSQEQGGYGYTF | TGTGCCAGCAGCCAAGAGCAGGGAGGGTATGGCTACACCTTC
TRBD1 | TRBJ2-7 | - | TRBV4-1 | CASSQATGTGSYEQYF | TGCGCCAGCAGCCAAGCAACCGGGACAGGGTCTTACGAGCAGTACTTC
- | TRBJ1-1 | - | TRBV19 | CASSKAAETEAFF | TGTGCCAGTAGTAAGGCCGCGGAGACTGAAGCTTTCTTT
- | TRBJ1-1 | - | TRBV24-1 | CATSDSLLTEAFF | TGTGCCACCAGTGACTCTCTCTTGACTGAAGCTTTCTTT
- | TRBJ1-1 | - | TRBV5-4 | CASSLGGRGTEAFF | TGTGCCAGCAGCTTGGGGGGTAGGGGAACTGAAGCTTTCTTT
TRBD1 | TRBJ1-2 | - | TRBV5-6 | CASSYDRGPYGYTF | TGTGCCAGCAGCTATGACAGGGGGCCCTATGGCTACACCTTC
TRBD1 | TRBJ1-2 | - | TRBV7-3 | CASSIGQGEFGYTF | TGTGCCAGCAGTATTGGACAGGGGGAGTTCGGCTACACCTTC
TRBD1 | TRBJ1-2 | - | TRBV6-5 | CASSSQGVNGYTF | TGTGCCAGCAGTTCTCAGGGGGTAAATGGCTACACCTTC
TRBD1 | TRBJ1-1 | - | TRBV5-1 | CASSLLGQSGTEAFF | TGCGCCAGCAGCTTGCTGGGACAGTCAGGCACTGAAGCTTTCTTT
- | TRBJ1-2 | - | TRBV11-2 | CASSLIRGRDYGYTF | TGTGCCAGCAGCTTAATCCGGGGAAGGGACTATGGCTACACCTTC
TRBD1 | TRBJ1-6 | - | TRBV12-5 | CASGRQGARSPLHF | TGTGCTAGTGGTAGACAGGGGGCCAGGTCACCCCTCCACTTT
- | TRBJ1-1 | - | TRBV27 | CASSLGRTVEAFF | TGTGCCAGCAGTTTAGGGCGGACAGTTGAAGCTTTCTTT
TRBD1 | TRBJ1-2 | - | TRBV3-1/TRBV3-2 | CASSLSRGFAF | TGTGCCAGCAGCCTAAGCAGGGGGTTCGCCTTC